This T cell receptor (beta chain) was captured by sequencing in a study of blood T cell repertoires in COVID-19. Measured with immunoSEQ multiplex PCR; TCRdb has only the in-frame clones, and not every one. The sample contains some 130,000 clones, approximately 90% of which appear only once. Ages ranged from roughly 18 to 100 years, with residence in about 23 US areas. What the recovered Cohort 3 donors had was two negative PCRs, clearance, or symptom resolution. The sequence was obtained from a man aged 45-60 years who had recovered from COVID-19. The specimen sequenced was PBMCs or T cells enriched from blood (not recorded which).

The CDR3 reads CASSQDSTASGTEAFF. CDR3 in DNA: TGCGCCAGCAGCCAAGATTCGACAGCCTCGGGCACTGAAGCTTTCTTT. The gene calls are TRBV4-3 and TRBJ1-1, with D tentatively TRBD1 (5 bases). The V end was cut by 0 bases, the J end by 4 bases, with 15 bases between. Germline V gives CDR1 LGHNA, CDR2 YSLEER. This CDR3 has 16 residues.